These T cell receptor beta chains were read from a single sample in a study of OX40 agonist ivuxolimab in advanced cancers. Only in-frame clones appear in the TCRdb table, and some are missing; sequencing was by immunoSEQ multiplex PCR. The sample contains about 63,000 clones, more than 80% of which appear only once. Specimen: CD4+ or CD8+ T cells sorted from blood, collected in a trial of the OX40 agonist ivuxolimab. The source of these receptors is an adult with an advanced solid tumor such as melanoma, head and neck, liver or kidney cancer. CDR3s include the opening cysteine and the closing phenylalanine or tryptophan. D genes are given only for firm matches. Size is omitted from some rows. Given values are once, few, many or a class for expanded clones.

. | . | 15 | TRBJ2-7 | TRBV27 | TGTGCCAGCAGTTCCCCAGGGTCCGGCTCCTACGAGCAGTACTTC | CASSSPGSGSYEQYF
. | . | 13 | TRBJ1-5 | TRBV5-1 | TGCGCCAGCAGCTTGGGAGGGGATCAGCCCCAGCATTTT | CASSLGGDQPQHF
. | . | 17 | TRBJ1-2 | TRBV2 | TGTGCCAGCACTTCTAAATCCAGGACAGCGACTAACTATGGCTACACCTTC | CASTSKSRTATNYGYTF
. | . | 14 | TRBJ1-4 | TRBV2 | TGTGCCAGCAGTCCCGGGACATGGAATGAAAAACTGTTTTTT | CASSPGTWNEKLFF
. | . | 14 | TRBJ2-1 | TRBV6-5 | TGTGCCAGCAGTTACTCGACTGGGAACAATGAGCAGTTCTTC | CASSYSTGNNEQFF
. | . | 15 | TRBJ2-2 | TRBV5-1 | TGCGCCAGCAGCCCCTTAGCGCGGGAAACCGGGGAGCTGTTTTTT | CASSPLARETGELFF
. | . | 14 | TRBJ2-5 | TRBV25-1 | TGTGCCAGCAGTTATGCGGATTACCAAGAGACCCAGTACTTC | CASSYADYQETQYF
. | TRBD2 | 16 | TRBJ2-7 | TRBV7-9 | TGTGCCAGCAGCTCCTTTACTAGCGGGAGTACCTACGAGCAGTACTTC | CASSSFTSGSTYEQYF
. | . | 12 | TRBJ2-1 | TRBV27 | TGTGCCAGCAGTGGGATTGCGGATGAGCAGTTCTTC | CASSGIADEQFF
. | TRBD1 | 13 | TRBJ1-1 | TRBV19 | TGTGCCTCCAAAGAGGGGGCATATACCGAAGCTTTCTTT | CASKEGAYTEAFF
. | TRBD2 | 16 | TRBJ2-7 | TRBV10-3 | TGTGCCATCAGTGACTCGGGGACTAGCGGGAACTACGAGCAGTACTTC | CAISDSGTSGNYEQYF
once | . | 14 | TRBJ2-7 | TRBV6-1 | TGTGCCAGCAGTTCCCGGGACCGCCTAGGGGAGCAGTACTTC | CASSSRDRLGEQYF
. | TRBD1 | 15 | TRBJ1-2 | TRBV5-5 | TGTGCCAGCAGCTTCACAGGGGCACTACGCTATGGCTACACCTTC | CASSFTGALRYGYTF
. | . | 12 | TRBJ2-2 | TRBV7-3 | TGTGCCAGCAGCTCCGAATACGGGGAGCTGTTTTTT | CASSSEYGELFF
. | TRBD2 | 16 | TRBJ2-3 | TRBV7-2 | TGTGCCAGCAGCCCCTCTCTAGCGGGTTTCACAGATACGCAGTATTTT | CASSPSLAGFTDTQYF
. | TRBD1 | 14 | TRBJ1-4 | TRBV28 | TGTGCCAGCAGCCAGACAGGGTTGAGTGAAAAACTGTTTTTT | CASSQTGLSEKLFF
. | . | 13 | TRBJ2-5 | TRBV18 | TGTGCCAGCTCACCCTCAGTACAAGAGACCCAGTACTTC | CASSPSVQETQYF
. | TRBD2 | 16 | TRBJ2-1 | TRBV28 | TGTGCCAGCAGTTTATTGATCGGGAGGGCCTACAATGAGCAGTTCTTC | CASSLLIGRAYNEQFF
. | . | 16 | TRBJ2-6 | TRBV5-1 | TGCGCCAGCAGCCCGCGGCACCTCTCTGGGGCCAACGTCCTGACTTTC | CASSPRHLSGANVLTF
. | TRBD1 | 18 | TRBJ1-2 | TRBV5-6 | TGTGCCAGCAGTCCCCCGGGGACAGGGGAGACCGGTCGCTATGGCTACACCTTC | CASSPPGTGETGRYGYTF
. | . | 18 | TRBJ1-1 | TRBV18 | TGTGCCAGCTCACCGTCTCCCGGAGGAGGAACCCTGGGTACTGAAGCTTTCTTT | CASSPSPGGGTLGTEAFF
. | . | 13 | TRBJ2-7 | TRBV2 | TGTGCCAGCAGTACCGGGGCCTCCTACGAGCAGTACTTC | CASSTGASYEQYF
. | . | 14 | TRBJ2-7 | TRBV28 | TGTGCCAGCAGACCTGGGACCGCCATCTACGAGCAGTACTTC | CASRPGTAIYEQYF
once | . | 16 | TRBJ2-5 | TRBV4-1 | TGCGCCAGCAGCCAAAGGCAGGGGGGGGGTCAAGAGACCCAGTACTTC | CASSQRQGGGQETQYF
. | . | 16 | TRBJ2-5 | TRBV4-2 | TGTGCCAGCAGCCACTCCTCCCAGAGGCTGAAAGAGACCCAGTACTTC | CASSHSSQRLKETQYF
. | . | 15 | TRBJ1-2 | TRBV27 | TGTGCCAGCAGTTTATATGGGGGGCAGTCCTATGGCTACACCTTC | CASSLYGGQSYGYTF
few | . | 12 | TRBJ1-5 | TRBV28 | TGTGCCAGCAGGGACGTCAATCAGCCCCAGCATTTT | CASRDVNQPQHF
once | . | 13 | TRBJ2-3 | TRBV4-2 | TGTGCCAGCAGCCAAGCGTACACAGATACGCAGTATTTT | CASSQAYTDTQYF
once | TRBD2 | 17 | TRBJ2-3 | TRBV27 | TGTGCCAGCAGTCTCCTATCTAGCGGGGGGCCCACAGATACGCAGTATTTT | CASSLLSSGGPTDTQYF
. | . | 11 | TRBJ2-7 | TRBV28 | TGTGCCAGCAGTTTAGGTTACGAGCAGTACTTC | CASSLGYEQYF
. | . | 14 | TRBJ2-6 | TRBV2 | TGTGCCAGCAGTGACGGGGCTGGGGCCAACGTCCTGACTTTC | CASSDGAGANVLTF
. | TRBD1 | 15 | TRBJ1-2 | TRBV6-5 | TGTGCCAGCAGTTCCCCCGGGACAGGGGCCTATGGCTACACCTTC | CASSSPGTGAYGYTF
. | . | 15 | TRBJ1-1 | TRBV18 | TGTGCCAGCTCACCGTGGGGTCGAGGGGACACTGAAGCTTTCTTT | CASSPWGRGDTEAFF
once | TRBD1 | 17 | TRBJ1-6 | TRBV7-9 | TGTGCCAGCAGCTTAGGGACGGCAGGGGGCTGGGCTTCACCCCTCCACTTT | CASSLGTAGGWASPLHF
. | TRBD1 | 15 | TRBJ1-4 | TRBV19 | TGTGCCAGTAGTACATATCTCGACAGGGCCGAAAAACTGTTTTTT | CASSTYLDRAEKLFF
. | . | 20 | TRBJ1-6 | TRBV4-1 | TGCGCCAGCAGCCAAGGTCTGCAGGCGTCCGTTAGCTCCTATAATTCACCCCTCCACTTT | CASSQGLQASVSSYNSPLHF
once | . | 14 | TRBJ1-5 | TRBV19 | TGTGCCAGTAGCATCCGGGACCTCAATCAGCCCCAGCATTTT | CASSIRDLNQPQHF
few | TRBD1 | 14 | TRBJ1-3 | TRBV7-9 | TGTGCCAGCAGCCGTCGACAGGGCGGTTACACCATATATTTT | CASSRRQGGYTIYF
. | TRBD2 | 18 | TRBJ2-3 | TRBV6-1 | TGTGCCAGCAGTGAACCGTGGACCGTACGGGAGGGAACAGATACGCAGTATTTT | CASSEPWTVREGTDTQYF
. | TRBD2 | 16 | TRBJ2-1 | TRBV4-1 | TGCGCCAGCAGCCAATCTGGACTAGCGCGCTACAATGAGCAGTTCTTC | CASSQSGLARYNEQFF
. | . | 18 | TRBJ1-5 | TRBV4-2 | TGTGCCAGCAGCCAAGGTCAAGAGGACTTTTATAGCAATCAGCCCCAGCATTTT | CASSQGQEDFYSNQPQHF
. | . | 13 | TRBJ2-7 | TRBV5-4 | TGTGCCAGCAGCCCCCCGAGGGGCCACGAGCAGTACTTC | CASSPPRGHEQYF
. | TRBD2 | 19 | TRBJ2-5 | TRBV15 | TGTGCCACCAGCCCTCTAGGACTAGCGGGGGGGCCGAGGCAAGAGACCCAGTACTTC | CATSPLGLAGGPRQETQYF
. | TRBD2 | 15 | TRBJ2-1 | TRBV7-9 | TGTGCCAGCAGCCCCCTAGCGGGGGGCCTCAATGAGCAGTTCTTC | CASSPLAGGLNEQFF
. | TRBD2 | 14 | TRBJ2-1 | TRBV7-2 | TGTGCCAGCATTTCTAGCGGGATTTACAATGAGCAGTTCTTC | CASISSGIYNEQFF
. | TRBD1 | 14 | TRBJ1-2 | TRBV5-4 | TGTGCCAGCAGCTTGGAGACAGGGTCTAGTAGCTACACCTTC | CASSLETGSSSYTF
. | . | 14 | TRBJ1-3 | TRBV7-8 | TGTGCCAGCTGGGACCGCTACTCTGGAAACACCATATATTTT | CASWDRYSGNTIYF
. | . | 13 | TRBJ2-5 | TRBV4-1 | TGCGCCAGCAGCCGAGTCCGGTCTGAGACCCAGTACTTC | CASSRVRSETQYF
. | TRBD2 | 19 | TRBJ2-3 | TRBV4-1 | TGCGCCAGCAGCCCGAGCCCGGGACTAGCGGGGGGGCCTGGAGATACGCAGTATTTT | CASSPSPGLAGGPGDTQYF
. | TRBD1 | 12 | TRBJ2-7 | TRBV29-1 | TGCAGCGTACAGGGGGCCTCCGACGAGCAGTACTTC | CSVQGASDEQYF
. | . | 14 | TRBJ1-2 | TRBV11-1 | TGTGCCAGCAGCTTAGTGGAGGGACCGAGCGGCTACACCTTC | CASSLVEGPSGYTF